These 10 T cell receptor beta chains were sequenced from one sample in a study of OX40 agonist ivuxolimab in advanced cancers. The assay was immunoSEQ multiplex PCR, and TCRdb's table has in-frame clones only and misses some. The table has tens of thousands of clones, roughly 89% seen once. The sequenced sample was CD4+ or CD8+ T cells sorted from blood, obtained in a trial of the OX40 agonist ivuxolimab. These receptors all come from an adult with an advanced solid tumor such as melanoma, head and neck, liver or kidney cancer.

As for this clone: Compared with germline, one end of the junction differs, possibly owing to a read error. Distinct nucleotide sequences in the sample also encode this CDR3. The chain recombines TRBV7-7 with TRBJ2-7; no clear D. The V gene's germline CDR1 is SSHAT and CDR2 FNYEAQ (reference sequence). This CDR3 has 13 amino acids. This chain's CDR3 is CASSTAGGLEQYF. The CDR3 DNA reads as TGTGCTAGCAGCACCGCCGGCGGCCTCGAGCAGTACTTT.

The chain combines TRBV29-1 with TRBJ2-1; 8 bases align to TRBD2. The CDR3 extends over 15 amino acids. Germline trimming cut 7 bases from V and 8 bases from J; bases unmatched to any gene: 16. Germline V gene data show CDR1 as SQVTM and CDR2 as ANQGSEA. In DNA, the CDR3 is TGCAGCGCAGAACCCCCTAGCGGGCGTTTTGATGAGCAGTTCTTC. Protein: CSAEPPSGRFDEQFF.

The rearrangement links TRBV15 to TRBJ1-4; D call uncertain. The CDR3 covers 12 residues. The germline V gene has CDR1 LNHNV and CDR2 YYDKDF (reference sequence). Trimming stripped 2 bases from V and 8 bases from J, with 6 bases between. The CDR3 nucleotides read TGTGCCACCAGCAGATATAGCGAAAAACTGTTTTTT. The encoded protein is CATSRYSEKLFF.

The chain is built from TRBV30 and TRBJ1-5; tentative D call: TRBD1 (5 bases). This CDR3 spans 15 amino acids. CDR1 and CDR2 from the germline V gene are GTSNPN and SVGIG (reference sequence). The V end was cut by 1 base, the J end by 0 bases, with 10 bases between. The DNA for the CDR3 is TGTGCCTGGAGTGATGGGGCCCTTAGCAATCAGCCCCAGCATTTT. Translated, it gives CAWSDGALSNQPQHF.

The CDR3 here is CASTRLKTGGPNEQFF. CDR3 bases: TGTGCCAGCACCCGATTGAAGACAGGGGGGCCCAATGAGCAGTTCTTC. The chain joins TRBV27 to TRBJ2-1; 9 bases fit TRBD1. V was pared by 7 bases and J by 6 bases, with 13 bases of the junction left unmatched. CDR3 size: 16 residues. Germline CDR1 reads MNHEY; CDR2 reads SMNVEV (reference sequence).

The V and J genes are TRBV11-2 and TRBJ2-1; 9 bases align to TRBD1. The CDR3 consists of 14 residues. Germline CDR1 and CDR2: SGHAT and FQNNGV. V shed 7 bases and J 7 bases; nucleotides not matched to a gene: 8. The CDR3 here is CASMPGTGWNEQFF. In DNA, the CDR3 is TGTGCCAGCATGCCCGGGACAGGGTGGAATGAGCAGTTCTTC.

The chain joins TRBV27 to TRBJ2-5; a weak D match, TRBD1 (6 bases). V lost 4 bases and J 5 bases, leaving 23 bases between the germline ends. The CDR3 is 17 amino acids. The germline V gene has CDR1 MNHEY and CDR2 SMNVEV (reference sequence). The CDR3 loop reads CASSSGDLTARGETQYF. CDR3 sequence (DNA): TGTGCCAGCAGTTCTGGGGATTTGACAGCGAGGGGGGAGACCCAGTACTTC.

V is TRBV2 and J is TRBJ1-2; TRBD1 matches 9 bases. Germline V CDR1 and CDR2: SNHLY, FYNNEI. The CDR3 is 17 residues long. V gave up 10 bases and J gave up 8 bases; unmatched junction bases: 23. This CDR3 is CAILPSDRGRIAFGYTF. The CDR3 DNA reads TGTGCCATCTTACCATCGGACAGGGGAAGAATAGCGTTCGGCTACACCTTC.

The chain couples TRBV6-5 to TRBJ1-1; 8 positions match TRBD1. CDR3 length: 16 residues. Per germline, CDR1 MNHEY and CDR2 SVGAGI. J lost 2 bases, V lost 4 bases, and 9 bases had no gene match. CDR3 protein: CASSFGDRGFNTEAFF. The DNA of the CDR3 is TGTGCCAGCAGTTTCGGAGACAGGGGCTTCAACACTGAAGCTTTCTTT.

V and J are TRBV12-5 and TRBJ2-1; D unresolved. The CDR3 covers 12 residues. CDR1 and CDR2 from the germline V gene are LGHNT and FRNRAP. Trimming removed 1 base from V and 4 bases from J, with 2 bases in between. CDR3 DNA sequence: TGTGCTAGTGGTTTGGGATACAATGAGCAGTTCTTC. This encodes CASGLGYNEQFF.